These 8 T cell receptor beta chains came from one sample sequenced in a study of identical twins. TCRdb fed the 5' RACE reads into MiXCR, producing one record per CDR3 protein. The table includes 450,000 or so distinct CDR3 sequences, approximately 15% detected once. These data were also filed under a second study, of yellow fever vaccine responses in identical twins.

The sequencing sample was made of CD4+ T cells sorted from blood. The receptors here all came from a woman aged 18-29 years in good health.

The sample holds a few counts of this clonotype. The J gene is TRBJ2-2, the V gene TRBV11-2; 16 bases align to TRBD2. Looked up from germline, CDR1 is SGHAT and CDR2 is FQNNGV. This CDR3 is built from 24 residues. V lost 0 bases and J lost 6; bases outside the gene matches: 22. The CDR3 here is CASSLDKRRKGTSGRAGTAGELFF. DNA of the CDR3: TGTGCCAGCAGCTTAGATAAACGTAGGAAAGGGACTAGCGGGAGGGCCGGGACCGCCGGGGAGCTGTTTTTT.

This clonotype was picked up many times. The chain joins TRBV5-1 to TRBJ2-1, with D maybe TRBD2 (7 bases). The CDR3 is 14 amino acids. Germline loops: CDR1 SGHRS, CDR2 YFSETQ. The ends were cut back, 3 bases at V and 8 bases at J, with 15 bases in the middle. The CDR3 DNA reads TGCGCCAGCAGCTATGATGGGGGGGGCTATGAGCAGTTCTTC. Translation gives CASSYDGGGYEQFF.

This chain links TRBV29-1 with TRBJ1-5; no firm D call. V gave up 4 bases and J gave up 5 bases, with 12 bases separating them. Per germline, CDR1 SQVTM and CDR2 ANQGSEA. This CDR3 spans 13 amino acids. Here the CDR3 reads CSVAQVGDQPQHF. CDR3 DNA sequence: TGCAGCGTTGCCCAGGTGGGTGATCAGCCCCAGCATTTT.

The V call is TRBV7-2, the J call TRBJ1-2, with 8 bases that match TRBD1. V lost 1 base and J lost 11; bases outside the gene matches: 3. In germline, CDR1 is SGHTA, CDR2 FQGNSA. The CDR3 is 12 amino acids. The CDR3, as DNA: TGTGCCAGCAGCTTAGGGACAGGGATATACACCTTC. This sequence encodes CASSLGTGIYTF.

The chain has TRBV29-1 and TRBJ1-4; 10 bases fit TRBD1. There are 13 residues in the CDR3. The junction had 4 bases not matched to a gene; V was cut back by 5 bases and J by 7 bases. Germline V gives CDR1 SQVTM, CDR2 ANQGSEA. In nucleotides, the CDR3 is TGCAGCGTTAAGACAGGGGGCGGTGAAAAACTGTTTTTT. This gives the protein CSVKTGGGEKLFF.

This chain uses TRBV6-5 with TRBJ2-3; the D gene is possibly TRBD1 (6 bases). Germline-derived CDR1 and CDR2 are MNHEY and SVGAGI. The ends were cut back, 6 bases at V and 5 bases at J, with 15 bases in the middle. This CDR3 contains 14 residues. The CDR3 sequence: CASRLFVGGDTQYF. CDR3 bases: TGTGCCAGCAGATTATTCGTAGGGGGAGATACGCAGTATTTT.

There are a few counts of this clonotype. DNA of the CDR3: TGTGCCAGCAGCCAAAGGCTGGGACTAGCGGGAGGGCCAGTTACCTACGAGCAGTACTTC. Its translation: CASSQRLGLAGGPVTYEQYF. The rearrangement joins TRBV3-1 to TRBJ2-7; TRBD2 agrees at 16 bases. The CDR3 consists of 20 residues. Germline V CDR1 and CDR2: LGHDT, YNNKEL (reference sequence). J lost 2 bases, V lost 2 bases, and 12 bases had no gene match.

There are many counts of this clonotype. V is TRBV29-1 and J is TRBJ2-7; 9 bases match TRBD1. V lost 6 bases, J lost 2 bases, and 5 bases stayed unmatched. CDR3 length: 13 amino acids. The germline gives CDR1 SQVTM, CDR2 ANQGSEA. CDR3 nucleotides: TGCAGCGTAGGTACAGGGGGCCCCTACGAGCAGTACTTC. Translation gives CSVGTGGPYEQYF.